This T cell receptor beta chain came from a study of blood T cell repertoires in COVID-19. On the study more broadly: Acute and convalescent COVID-19 samples came from the United States, Italy and Spain.

This table comes from immunoSEQ multiplex PCR, and its TCRdb copy is limited to in-frame clones, with some not included. The table shows about 110,000 clones, with roughly four fifths occurring only once. The CDR3 contains 14 residues. The germline gives CDR1 MGHDK, CDR2 SYGVNS. V lost 4 bases, J lost 6 bases, and 7 bases stayed unmatched. The chain carries TRBV25-1 and TRBJ2-5; 8 nucleotides match TRBD1. Material for sequencing was peripheral blood. This sequence was found in an older woman with acute or convalescent COVID-19. The DNA of the CDR3 is TGTGCCAGCAGTGGACAGGGGTCCTTGAAGACCCAGTACTTC. This encodes CASSGQGSLKTQYF.